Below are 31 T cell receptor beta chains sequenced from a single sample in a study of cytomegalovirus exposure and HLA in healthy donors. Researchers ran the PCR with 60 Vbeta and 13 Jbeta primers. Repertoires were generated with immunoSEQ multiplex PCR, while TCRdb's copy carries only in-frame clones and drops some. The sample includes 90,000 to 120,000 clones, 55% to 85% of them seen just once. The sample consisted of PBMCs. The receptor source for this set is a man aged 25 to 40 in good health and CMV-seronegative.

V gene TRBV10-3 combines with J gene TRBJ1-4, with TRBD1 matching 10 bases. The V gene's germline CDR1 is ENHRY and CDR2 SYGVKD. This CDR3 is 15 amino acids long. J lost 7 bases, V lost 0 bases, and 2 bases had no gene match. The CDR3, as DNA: TGTGCCATCAGTGAGTCGACAGGGGGCCGTGAAAAACTGTTTTTT. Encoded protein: CAISESTGGREKLFF.

This CDR3 is CSAGTGSYEQYF. CDR3 DNA: TGCAGCGCCGGGACAGGGTCCTACGAGCAGTACTTC. This rearrangement joins TRBV29-1 to TRBJ2-7; 9 positions match TRBD1. J gave up 1 base and V 7 bases, and 2 bases lay outside the gene matches. The CDR3 is made up of 12 amino acids. Germline CDR1 and CDR2: SQVTM and ANQGSEA.

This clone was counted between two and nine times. CDR3: CASGLGSHSGYTF. The CDR3 DNA is TGTGCCAGCGGGTTAGGGAGTCACAGTGGCTACACCTTC. The rearrangement joins TRBV25-1 to TRBJ1-2; no clear D gene. Trimming removed 8 bases at V and 7 bases at J, with 17 bases between. Per germline, CDR1 MGHDK and CDR2 SYGVNS. CDR3 length equals 13 residues.

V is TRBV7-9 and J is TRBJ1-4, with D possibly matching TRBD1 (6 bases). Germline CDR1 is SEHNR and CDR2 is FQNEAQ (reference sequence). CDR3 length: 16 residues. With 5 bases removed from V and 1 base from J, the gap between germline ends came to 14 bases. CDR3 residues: CASSKQGIGTNEKLFF. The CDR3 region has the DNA TGTGCCAGCAGCAAACAGGGAATAGGAACTAATGAAAAACTGTTTTTT. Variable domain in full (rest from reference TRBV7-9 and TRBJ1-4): DTGVSQNPRHKITKRGQNVTFRCDPISEHNRLYWYRQTLGQGPEFLTYFQNEAQLEKSRLLSDRFSAERPKGSFSTLEIQRTEQGDSAMYLCASSKQGIGTNEKLFFGSGTQLSVL.

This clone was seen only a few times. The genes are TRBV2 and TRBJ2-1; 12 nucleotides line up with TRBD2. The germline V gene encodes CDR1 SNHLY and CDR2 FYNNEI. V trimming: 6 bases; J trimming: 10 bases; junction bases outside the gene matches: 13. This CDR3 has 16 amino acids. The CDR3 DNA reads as TGTGCCAGCAGCCCTCCGCTAGCGGGGGGGCTGAGGGAGCAGTTCTTC. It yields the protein CASSPPLAGGLREQFF.

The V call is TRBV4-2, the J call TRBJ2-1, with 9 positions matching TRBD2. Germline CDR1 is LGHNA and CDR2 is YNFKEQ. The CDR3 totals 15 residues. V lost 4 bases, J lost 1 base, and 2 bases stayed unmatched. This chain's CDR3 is CASSPTSGSYNEQFF. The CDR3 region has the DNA TGTGCCAGCAGCCCAACTAGCGGGTCCTACAATGAGCAGTTCTTC.

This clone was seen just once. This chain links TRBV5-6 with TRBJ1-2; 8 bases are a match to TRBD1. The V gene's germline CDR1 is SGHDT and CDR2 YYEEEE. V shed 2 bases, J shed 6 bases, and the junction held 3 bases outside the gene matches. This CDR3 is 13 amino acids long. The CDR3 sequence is CASSFGQGDGYTF. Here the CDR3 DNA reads TGTGCCAGCAGCTTCGGACAGGGTGATGGCTACACCTTC. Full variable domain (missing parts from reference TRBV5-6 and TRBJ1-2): DAGVTQSPTHLIKTRGQQVTLRCSPKSGHDTVSWYQQALGQGPQFIFQYYEEEERQRGNFPDRFSGHQFPNYSSELNVNALLLGDSALYLCASSFGQGDGYTFGSGTRLTVV.

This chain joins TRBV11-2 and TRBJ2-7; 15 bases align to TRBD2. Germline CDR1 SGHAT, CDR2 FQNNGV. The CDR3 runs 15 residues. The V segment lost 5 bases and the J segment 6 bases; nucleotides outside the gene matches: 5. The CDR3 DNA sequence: TGTGCCAGCAGCCTAACGGGACTAGCGGGGGGCGAGCAGTACTTC. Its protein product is CASSLTGLAGGEQYF. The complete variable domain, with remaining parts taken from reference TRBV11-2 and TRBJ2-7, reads EAGVAQSPRYKIIEKRQSVAFWCNPISGHATLYWYQQILGQGPKLLIQFQNNGVVDDSQLPKDRFSAERLKGVDSTLKIQPAKLEDSAVYLCASSLTGLAGGEQYFGPGTRLTVT.

The CDR3 DNA reads TGTGCCTGGAGTGTACTCGGGGGGCCCACAGATACGCAGTATTTT. The encoded protein is CAWSVLGGPTDTQYF. The chain carries TRBV30 and TRBJ2-3, with D perhaps matching TRBD2 (7 bases). Deletions cut 0 bases from V and 2 bases from J, with 12 bases between. The length of the CDR3 is 15 residues. Germline V gives CDR1 GTSNPN, CDR2 SVGIG (reference sequence).

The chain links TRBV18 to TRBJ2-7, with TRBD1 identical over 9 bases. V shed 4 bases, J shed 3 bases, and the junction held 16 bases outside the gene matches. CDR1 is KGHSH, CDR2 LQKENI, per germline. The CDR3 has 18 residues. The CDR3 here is CASSRVGQGPVESYEQYF. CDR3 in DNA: TGTGCCAGCTCACGGGTGGGACAGGGCCCAGTGGAAAGCTACGAGCAGTACTTC.

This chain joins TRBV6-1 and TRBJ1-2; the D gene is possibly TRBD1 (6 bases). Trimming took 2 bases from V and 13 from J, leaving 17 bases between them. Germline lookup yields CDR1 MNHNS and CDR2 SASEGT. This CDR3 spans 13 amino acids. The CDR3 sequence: CASSETRQARSTF. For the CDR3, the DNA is TGTGCCAGCAGTGAAACCCGACAGGCCCGATCCACCTTC.

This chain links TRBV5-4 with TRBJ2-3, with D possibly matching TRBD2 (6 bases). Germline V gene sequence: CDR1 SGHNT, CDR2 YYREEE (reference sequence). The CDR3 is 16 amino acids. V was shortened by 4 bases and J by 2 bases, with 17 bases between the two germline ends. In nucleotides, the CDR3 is TGTGCCAGCAGCCCCACGGGGGTTAAAAACACAGATACGCAGTATTTT. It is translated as CASSPTGVKNTDTQYF.

The CDR3 bases are TGTGCCATCAGTGAGGAGGGGGTGAACACTGAAGCTTTCTTT. Its translation: CAISEEGVNTEAFF. This chain uses TRBV10-3 with TRBJ1-1; possibly TRBD1 for D (6 bases). This CDR3 has 14 amino acids. V was shortened by 2 bases and J by 0 bases, with 7 bases between the two germline ends. Germline CDR1 ENHRY, CDR2 SYGVKD.

CDR3 protein: CASSFMTGVTGSATQYF. CDR3 nucleotides: TGTGCCAGCAGCTTTATGACAGGGGTCACGGGCTCCGCGACCCAGTACTTC. The chain carries TRBV11-2 and TRBJ2-5, with 8 bases fitting TRBD1. CDR1 SGHAT and CDR2 FQNNGV come from the germline V gene. This CDR3 spans 17 amino acids. Trimming cost V 3 bases and J 7 bases; bases outside gene matches: 16.

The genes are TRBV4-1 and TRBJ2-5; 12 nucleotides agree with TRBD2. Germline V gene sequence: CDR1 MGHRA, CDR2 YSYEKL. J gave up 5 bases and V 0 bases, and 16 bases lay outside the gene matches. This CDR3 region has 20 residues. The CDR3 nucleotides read TGCGCCAGCAGCCAAGAAGTCCCTGACCTCGGACTAGCGGGATATGAGACCCAGTACTTC. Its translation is CASSQEVPDLGLAGYETQYF.

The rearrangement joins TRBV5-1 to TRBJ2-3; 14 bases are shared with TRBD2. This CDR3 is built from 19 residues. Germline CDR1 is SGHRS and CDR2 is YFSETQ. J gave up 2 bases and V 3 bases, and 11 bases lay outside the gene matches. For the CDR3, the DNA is TGCGCCAGCAGCTCCGGACTAGCGGGGGGTCAGTCCTACACAGATACGCAGTATTTT. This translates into CASSSGLAGGQSYTDTQYF.

CDR3 sequence: CASSTLGDRGDNQPQHF. In DNA, the CDR3 is TGTGCCAGCAGCACTCTGGGAGACAGGGGAGACAATCAGCCCCAGCATTTT. The chain combines TRBV28 with TRBJ1-5, with 8 bases aligning to TRBD1. This CDR3 is built from 17 residues. V lost 6 bases to trimming and J lost 3 bases; unmatched junction nucleotides: 13. Germline V gene data show CDR1 as MDHEN and CDR2 as SYDVKM.

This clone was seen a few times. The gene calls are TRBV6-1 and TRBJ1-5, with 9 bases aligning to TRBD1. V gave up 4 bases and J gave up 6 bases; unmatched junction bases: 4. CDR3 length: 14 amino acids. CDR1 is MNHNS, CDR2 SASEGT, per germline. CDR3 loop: CASSVTGGFQPQHF. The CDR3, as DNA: TGTGCCAGCAGTGTTACAGGGGGCTTTCAGCCCCAGCATTTT.

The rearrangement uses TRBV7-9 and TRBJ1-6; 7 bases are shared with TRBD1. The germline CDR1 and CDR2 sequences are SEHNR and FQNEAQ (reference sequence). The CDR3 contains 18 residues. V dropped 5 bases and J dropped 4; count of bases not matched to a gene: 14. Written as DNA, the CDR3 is TGTGCCAGCAGCACCCGACAGGGACGAGGCGGGTATAATTCACCCCTCCACTTT. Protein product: CASSTRQGRGGYNSPLHF.

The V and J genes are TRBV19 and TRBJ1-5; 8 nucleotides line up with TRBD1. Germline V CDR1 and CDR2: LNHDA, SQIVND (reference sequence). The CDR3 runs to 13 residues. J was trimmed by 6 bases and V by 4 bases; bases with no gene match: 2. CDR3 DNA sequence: TGTGCCAGTAGTACGGACAGGGTTCAGCCCCAGCATTTT. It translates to CASSTDRVQPQHF.

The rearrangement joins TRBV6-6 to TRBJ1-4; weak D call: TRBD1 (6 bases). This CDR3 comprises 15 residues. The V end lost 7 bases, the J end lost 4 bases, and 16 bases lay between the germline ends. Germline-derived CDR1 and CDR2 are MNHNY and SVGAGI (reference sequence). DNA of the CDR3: TGTGCCAGCACCGCATCGGGGACAAGTAATGAAAAACTGTTTTTT. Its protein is CASTASGTSNEKLFF.

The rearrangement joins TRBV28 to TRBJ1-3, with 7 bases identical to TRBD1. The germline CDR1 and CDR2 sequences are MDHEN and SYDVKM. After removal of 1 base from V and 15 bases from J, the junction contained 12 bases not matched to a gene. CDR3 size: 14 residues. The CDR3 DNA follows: TGTGCCAGCAGTTTATCCCTCGTGGGGGACAGCCCATATTTT. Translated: CASSLSLVGDSPYF.

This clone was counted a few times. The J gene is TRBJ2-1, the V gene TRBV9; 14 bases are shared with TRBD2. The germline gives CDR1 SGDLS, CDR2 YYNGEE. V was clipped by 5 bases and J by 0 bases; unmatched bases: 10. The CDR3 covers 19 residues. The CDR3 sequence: CASSTPSGTSGSSYNEQFF. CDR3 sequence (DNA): TGTGCCAGCAGTACCCCCAGCGGGACTAGCGGGAGCTCCTACAATGAGCAGTTCTTC.

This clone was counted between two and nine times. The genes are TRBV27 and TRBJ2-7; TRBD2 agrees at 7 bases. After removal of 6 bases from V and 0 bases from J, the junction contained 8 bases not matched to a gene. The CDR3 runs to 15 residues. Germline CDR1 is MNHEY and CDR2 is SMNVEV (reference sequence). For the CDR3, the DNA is TGTGCCAGCAGCAAGGAGGGCGGGGGCTCCTACGAGCAGTACTTC. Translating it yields CASSKEGGGSYEQYF.

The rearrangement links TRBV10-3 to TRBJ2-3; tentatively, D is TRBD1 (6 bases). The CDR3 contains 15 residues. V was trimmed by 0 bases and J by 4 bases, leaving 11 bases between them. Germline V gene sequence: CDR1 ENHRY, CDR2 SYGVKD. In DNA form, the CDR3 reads TGTGCCATCAGTGAGTCAGGGGGAGTTGCAGATACGCAGTATTTT. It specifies CAISESGGVADTQYF.

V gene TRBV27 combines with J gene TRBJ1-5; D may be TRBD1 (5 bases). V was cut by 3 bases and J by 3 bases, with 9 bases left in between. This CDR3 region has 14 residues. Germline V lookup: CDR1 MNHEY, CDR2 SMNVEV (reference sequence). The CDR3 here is CASSFRGFNQPQHF. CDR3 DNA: TGTGCCAGCAGTTTTAGGGGATTCAATCAGCCCCAGCATTTT.

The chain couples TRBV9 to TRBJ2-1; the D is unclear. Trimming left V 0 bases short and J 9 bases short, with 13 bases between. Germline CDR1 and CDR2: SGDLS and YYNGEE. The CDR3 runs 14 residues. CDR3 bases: TGTGCCAGCAGCGTAGCCAGACAAGCTCTTGAGCAGTTCTTC. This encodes CASSVARQALEQFF.

The CDR3 region has the DNA TGTGCCAGTAGTGCCCGACTAGCGGGGGAAGAGACCCAGTACTTC. The encoded protein is CASSARLAGEETQYF. This chain links TRBV19 with TRBJ2-5; 12 bases are a match to TRBD2. CDR3 length: 15 amino acids. CDR1 and CDR2 (germline): LNHDA, SQIVND (reference sequence). V was clipped by 5 bases and J by 3 bases; unmatched bases: 4.

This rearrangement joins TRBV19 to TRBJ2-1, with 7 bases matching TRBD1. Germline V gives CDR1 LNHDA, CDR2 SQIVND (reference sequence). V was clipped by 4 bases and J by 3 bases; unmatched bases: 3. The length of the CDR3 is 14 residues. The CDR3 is CASSTWDSYNEQFF. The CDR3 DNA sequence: TGTGCCAGTAGTACCTGGGACAGCTACAATGAGCAGTTCTTC.

The CDR3: CASSEQGAHTEAFF. DNA for the CDR3: TGTGCCAGCAGCGAACAGGGGGCCCACACTGAAGCTTTCTTT. This chain links TRBV7-9 with TRBJ1-1, with TRBD1 matching over 9 bases. Germline V CDR1 and CDR2: SEHNR, FQNEAQ (reference sequence). CDR3 length equals 14 residues. Losses at the gene ends were 5 bases for V and 3 bases for J; bases not matched to a gene: 4.

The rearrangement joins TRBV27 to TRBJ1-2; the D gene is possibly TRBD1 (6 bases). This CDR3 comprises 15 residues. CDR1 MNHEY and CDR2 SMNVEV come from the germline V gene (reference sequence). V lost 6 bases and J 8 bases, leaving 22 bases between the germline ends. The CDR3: CASSPGHRVSIGYTF. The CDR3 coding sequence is TGTGCCAGCAGCCCAGGTCACAGGGTTTCTATCGGCTACACCTTC.